A selection of T cell receptor beta chains follows, all from one sample in a study of Tregs in tolerant kidney transplant recipients. Their cognate antigens are unknown. The method was immunoSEQ multiplex PCR; TCRdb's version includes in-frame clones alone and lacks a portion of them. The sample yields 20,000 or so clones, under 70% seen once. Specimen: Tregs from blood cultured with allogeneic cells. The receptors were sampled from a human donor in good health. Both conserved end residues are part of each CDR3. Fields, in order: V gene, J gene, clone size, D gene, CDR3 DNA, CDR3 protein. The D gene is left open where the match is weak. Some rows mark clone size as missing; the rest say once, few, many or name a class of expanded clone.

V: TRBV7-2; J: TRBJ2-1; size: few; D: .; DNA: TGTGCCAGCAGCTTGGGGGACCTTTATGAGCAGTTCTTC; CDR3: CASSLGDLYEQFF
V: TRBV30; J: TRBJ2-5; size: .; D: TRBD2; DNA: TGTGCCTGTCCCATAGCGGGCAAAGAAGAGACCCAGTACTTC; CDR3: CACPIAGKEETQYF
V: TRBV5-1; J: TRBJ1-2; size: .; D: .; DNA: TGCGCCAGCAGCTTGAGGGGAACAAACTATGGCTACACCTTC; CDR3: CASSLRGTNYGYTF
V: TRBV5-1; J: TRBJ2-2; size: .; D: .; DNA: TGCGCCAGCAGCTTGAGACTGTACACCGGGGAGCTGTTTTTT; CDR3: CASSLRLYTGELFF
V: TRBV7-3; J: TRBJ2-3; size: .; D: .; DNA: TGTGCCAGCAGCCCACAAGGGGGAAGGAGAACAGATACGCAGTATTTT; CDR3: CASSPQGGRRTDTQYF
V: TRBV15; J: TRBJ2-1; size: .; D: TRBD2; DNA: TGTGCCACCAGCAGAGTGGCGGGGGGGAGATACAATGAGCAGTTCTTC; CDR3: CATSRVAGGRYNEQFF
V: TRBV6-6; J: TRBJ2-7; size: .; D: .; DNA: TGTGCCAGCAGTTTACAGGGTCGGGACTACGAGCAGTACTTC; CDR3: CASSLQGRDYEQYF
V: TRBV6-6; J: TRBJ1-6; size: .; D: .; DNA: TGTGCCAGCAGTCTCCGACAGGTTAATTCACCCCTCCACTTT; CDR3: CASSLRQVNSPLHF
V: TRBV7-9; J: TRBJ2-3; size: .; D: .; DNA: TGTGCCAGCAGCTTCACAGATACGCAGTATTTT; CDR3: CASSFTDTQYF
V: TRBV4-1; J: TRBJ2-7; size: .; D: TRBD2; DNA: TGCGCCAGCAGTCAGACCGGGACTAGCGGCTACGAGCAGTACTTC; CDR3: CASSQTGTSGYEQYF
V: TRBV5-1; J: TRBJ2-7; size: once; D: .; DNA: TGCGCCAGCAGCTTGACAGCCCCCTACGAGCAGTACTTC; CDR3: CASSLTAPYEQYF
V: TRBV27; J: TRBJ1-5; size: few; D: .; DNA: TGTGCCAGCAGACCTACAGGGCCTAGCAATCAGCCCCAGCATTTT; CDR3: CASRPTGPSNQPQHF
V: TRBV10-3; J: TRBJ1-1; size: .; D: .; DNA: TGTGCCACCGCTATGGCCACAGGGTCCATGAACACTGAAGCTTTCTTT; CDR3: CATAMATGSMNTEAFF
V: TRBV6-9; J: TRBJ2-3; size: few; D: .; DNA: TGTGCCAGCAGTTTTTTAGGGGATACGCAGTATTTT; CDR3: CASSFLGDTQYF
V: TRBV18; J: TRBJ1-1; size: .; D: .; DNA: TGTGCCAGCTCAGTACAGGACCAGAACACTGAAGCTTTCTTT; CDR3: CASSVQDQNTEAFF
V: TRBV19; J: TRBJ2-4; size: few; D: TRBD2; DNA: TGTGCCAGTAGAAGCGGGAGGAGAGACATTCAGTACTTC; CDR3: CASRSGRRDIQYF
V: TRBV18; J: TRBJ2-3; size: .; D: TRBD2; DNA: TGTGCCAGCTCACCTATAGGACTAGCTCCCTGGGACACGCAGTATTTT; CDR3: CASSPIGLAPWDTQYF
V: TRBV7-9; J: TRBJ1-5; size: once; D: .; DNA: TGTGCCAGCAGCCCGGCGGATGGCGGTCAGCCCCAGCATTTT; CDR3: CASSPADGGQPQHF
V: TRBV5-1; J: TRBJ2-3; size: .; D: .; DNA: TGCGCCAGCAGCTTGGGACTAGACCCAAGCACAGATACGCAGTATTTT; CDR3: CASSLGLDPSTDTQYF
V: TRBV10-2; J: TRBJ2-1; size: .; D: TRBD2; DNA: TGCGCCAGCAGTGAGTCGGGCAGCGGGAGGAAGCAGTTCTTC; CDR3: CASSESGSGRKQFF
V: TRBV6-5; J: TRBJ2-7; size: .; D: TRBD2; DNA: TGTGCCAGCGCGTTTCCTAGCGGGATGGGGGAGCAGTACTTC; CDR3: CASAFPSGMGEQYF
V: TRBV2; J: TRBJ1-1; size: once; D: TRBD1; DNA: TGTGCCAGCGGCTCGGAGGGACAGGGCACTGAAGCTTTCTTT; CDR3: CASGSEGQGTEAFF
V: TRBV7-9; J: TRBJ1-1; size: .; D: .; DNA: TGTGCCAGCAACGACCGTGGCGGGAACACTGAAGCTTTCTTT; CDR3: CASNDRGGNTEAFF
V: TRBV10-3; J: TRBJ2-7; size: once; D: TRBD2; DNA: TGTGCCATCAGTGGGGGGACTAGCGGGACCTCCTACGAGCAGTACTTC; CDR3: CAISGGTSGTSYEQYF
V: TRBV7-9; J: TRBJ1-4; size: large; D: .; DNA: TGTGCCAGCAGTCCGAATAGGGGATTGGGGATAAGTGAAAAACTGTTTTTT; CDR3: CASSPNRGLGISEKLFF
V: TRBV11-3; J: TRBJ2-3; size: few; D: TRBD2; DNA: TGTGCCAGCAGCTCACGGACTAGCGGGGGGGCCAATACGCAGTATTTT; CDR3: CASSSRTSGGANTQYF
V: TRBV6-5; J: TRBJ1-5; size: .; D: .; DNA: TGTGCCAGCAGTTCTACAGGACTCCCCGGTCAGCCCCAGCATTTT; CDR3: CASSSTGLPGQPQHF
V: TRBV30; J: TRBJ1-5; size: .; D: .; DNA: TGTGCCTGGAGTACCGACAGTCGGGGTCAGCCCCAGCATTTT; CDR3: CAWSTDSRGQPQHF
V: TRBV11-2; J: TRBJ2-3; size: .; D: .; DNA: TGTGCCAGCAGCTTATGGGGGGTGGCTGGGGATACGCAGTATTTT; CDR3: CASSLWGVAGDTQYF
V: TRBV6-1; J: TRBJ1-2; size: .; D: TRBD1; DNA: TGTGCCAGCAGTGAAGCGCGGACAGGGGGTTGGTATGGCTACACCTTC; CDR3: CASSEARTGGWYGYTF
V: TRBV29-1; J: TRBJ2-2; size: once; D: TRBD2; DNA: TGCAGCGTTGCCGTTAGACTAGCGGGAGTATACACCGGGGAGCTGTTTTTT; CDR3: CSVAVRLAGVYTGELFF
V: TRBV5-1; J: TRBJ2-7; size: .; D: TRBD1; DNA: TGCGCCAGCAGCAGAGGGGACAGGGGGGCCTACTACGACGAGCAGTACTTC; CDR3: CASSRGDRGAYYDEQYF
V: TRBV7-8; J: TRBJ1-5; size: medium-sized; D: .; DNA: TGTGCCAGCAGCTTTACATCAGGGCAGCCCCAGCATTTT; CDR3: CASSFTSGQPQHF
V: TRBV23-1; J: TRBJ2-1; size: .; D: TRBD2; DNA: TGCGCCAGCAGTCAATCCAAGCGGGACTACAATGAGCAGTTCTTC; CDR3: CASSQSKRDYNEQFF
V: TRBV19; J: TRBJ2-7; size: .; D: .; DNA: TGTGCCAGTAGCGGACAGCGAAACTACGAGCAGTACTTC; CDR3: CASSGQRNYEQYF
V: TRBV11-3; J: TRBJ2-2; size: .; D: .; DNA: TGTGCCAGCAGCTTAGGCACCTTCACCGGGGAGCTGTTTTTT; CDR3: CASSLGTFTGELFF
V: TRBV7-6; J: TRBJ1-2; size: few; D: TRBD1; DNA: TGTGCCAGCAGCTTAGCCTCAGGACAGGGCTATGGCTACACCTTC; CDR3: CASSLASGQGYGYTF
V: TRBV5-1; J: TRBJ2-3; size: .; D: TRBD2; DNA: TGCGCCAGCAGCTACCAAGAACTAGCGGGGGGGCCCGGTACGCAGTATTTT; CDR3: CASSYQELAGGPGTQYF
V: TRBV6-1; J: TRBJ1-2; size: .; D: TRBD1; DNA: TGTGCCAGCAGGGACAGGGGACGCTATGGCTACACCTTC; CDR3: CASRDRGRYGYTF
V: TRBV7-2; J: TRBJ2-7; size: .; D: TRBD2; DNA: TGTGCCAGCAGCCTAGCGGGAGGGTGGAACGAGCAGTACTTC; CDR3: CASSLAGGWNEQYF
V: TRBV5-4; J: TRBJ2-6; size: .; D: .; DNA: TGTGCCAGCAGCTTTACCCGACGATCTGGGGCCAACGTCCTGACTTTC; CDR3: CASSFTRRSGANVLTF
V: TRBV5-1; J: TRBJ2-1; size: once; D: TRBD2; DNA: TGCGCCAGCAGCTTGGCACCCGGGACTAGCGGGATAAATGAGCAGTTCTTC; CDR3: CASSLAPGTSGINEQFF
V: TRBV18; J: TRBJ2-3; size: .; D: .; DNA: TGTGCCAGCTCACCAGGGGCGGGAAGAGATACGCAGTATTTT; CDR3: CASSPGAGRDTQYF
V: TRBV6-4; J: TRBJ2-1; size: .; D: TRBD2; DNA: TGTGCCAGCAGTCAAAGCGGGGGGGTCGGCAATGAGCAGTTCTTC; CDR3: CASSQSGGVGNEQFF
V: TRBV6-1; J: TRBJ2-5; size: few; D: TRBD1; DNA: TGTGCCAGCCGCCCTCGGACAGGGGGGGGAGAGACCCAGTACTTC; CDR3: CASRPRTGGGETQYF
V: TRBV15; J: TRBJ2-3; size: few; D: .; DNA: TGTGCCACCAGCACCCTTGGGCTAGCGCGCACAGATACGCAGTATTTT; CDR3: CATSTLGLARTDTQYF
V: TRBV6-5; J: TRBJ2-1; size: .; D: TRBD1; DNA: TGTGCCAGCAGTTCCGACAGGGGATACAATGAGCAGTTCTTC; CDR3: CASSSDRGYNEQFF
V: TRBV2; J: TRBJ2-7; size: .; D: TRBD2; DNA: TGTGCCAGCAGTGGACCTAGCGGGTCCTCCTACGAGCAGTACTTC; CDR3: CASSGPSGSSYEQYF
V: TRBV11-1; J: TRBJ1-6; size: .; D: TRBD1; DNA: TGTGCCAGCAGCTGGACAGGTTTAAATTCACCCCTCCACTTT; CDR3: CASSWTGLNSPLHF
V: TRBV5-1; J: TRBJ1-1; size: .; D: .; DNA: TGCGCCAGCAGCTCTACAGGGACCACTGAAGCTTTCTTT; CDR3: CASSSTGTTEAFF